The sequence of this T cell receptor (beta chain) was determined in a study of neoadjuvant nivolumab and ipilimumab in lung cancer. Notes on the study in general: TCR richness and clonality were higher in tumors than adjacent uninvolved lung. TCR receptors were sequenced in few samples.

Libraries were prepared by immunoSEQ multiplex PCR; TCRdb keeps only in-frame clonotypes and omits some of them. This sample has approximately 30,000 clones, with 90% found just once. V was cut by 5 bases and J by 6 bases, with 15 bases left in between. Germline lookup yields CDR1 SGHRS and CDR2 YFSETQ. The CDR3 runs to 15 residues. A remark on this clone: The target antigen is unknown.

The sequence was obtained from an adult with non-small cell lung cancer. Sequencing used peripheral blood, obtained after neoadjuvant nivolumab, alone or with ipilimumab, at or shortly before surgery. This rearrangement joins TRBV5-1 to TRBJ1-6; D not resolved. The CDR3 DNA reads TGCGCCAGCAGAGTTATTAGCCGTTTTAATTCACCCCTCCACTTT. Its protein product is CASRVISRFNSPLHF.